Each of the 3 T cell receptor beta chains below was sequenced from the same sample in a study of metastatic and nonmetastatic thyroid tumors. All patients were treatment-naive before thyroid surgery. TCRdb re-called clones via MiXCR from the PCR reads. The sample yields about 18,000 clones, around a third seen once. The sample taken for sequencing was tumor tissue. Every receptor here comes from a male donor with papillary thyroid cancer or a benign thyroid nodule (not recorded which). Some clones in this sample may be carry-over from other donors' samples.

This clone was seen a handful of times. At one boundary the junction diverges from the germline segment, which might be a read error. The V gene is TRBV20-1, the J gene TRBJ1-2; possibly TRBD1 for D (6 bases). The CDR3 is 15 residues long. Per germline, CDR1 DFQATT and CDR2 SNEGSKA (reference sequence). Here the CDR3 DNA reads TGCAGTGCTAGAGTGTTGACAGGCTTGAACTATGGCTACACATTC. Translation gives CSARVLTGLNYGYTF.

The chain has TRBV11-2 and TRBJ2-1; 15 bases agree with TRBD2. The CDR3 covers 17 residues. With V trimmed by 1 base and J by 9 bases, 7 bases remained unmatched. Per germline, CDR1 SGHAT and CDR2 FQNNGV. The CDR3 coding sequence is TGTGCCAGCAGCTTAGGCCCAGGACTAGCGGGGGGGCCTGAGCAGTTCTTC. Translated: CASSLGPGLAGGPEQFF.

This clone is medium-sized. This chain joins TRBV6-2 or TRBV6-3 and TRBJ2-7; D call uncertain. Trimming removed 6 bases at V and 3 bases at J, with 18 bases between. CDR1 and CDR2 from the germline V gene are MNHEY and SVGEGT. This CDR3 region has 15 residues. The CDR3 protein is CASSQRGVISYEQYF. The CDR3 region has the DNA TGTGCCAGCAGCCAACGTGGGGTAATTAGCTACGAGCAGTACTTC.